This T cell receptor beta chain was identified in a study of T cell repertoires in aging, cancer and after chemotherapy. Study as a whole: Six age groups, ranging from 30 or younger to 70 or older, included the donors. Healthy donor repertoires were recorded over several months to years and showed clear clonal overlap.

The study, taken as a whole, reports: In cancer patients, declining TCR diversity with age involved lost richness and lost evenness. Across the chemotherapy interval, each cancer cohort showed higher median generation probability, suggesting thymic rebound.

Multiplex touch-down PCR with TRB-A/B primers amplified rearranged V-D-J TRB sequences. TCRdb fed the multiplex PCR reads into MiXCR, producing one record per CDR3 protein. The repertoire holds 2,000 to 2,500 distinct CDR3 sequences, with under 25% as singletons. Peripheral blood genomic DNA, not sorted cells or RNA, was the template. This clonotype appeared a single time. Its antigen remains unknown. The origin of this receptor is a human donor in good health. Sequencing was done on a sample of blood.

CDR3 coding DNA: TGTGCCAGCAGCTTAGTAATAGGCGCAGAGACCCAGTACTTC. This codes for CASSLVIGAETQYF. The chain uses TRBV7-2 and TRBJ2-5; no firm D call. Trimming stripped 1 base from V and 4 bases from J, with 10 bases between. The germline V gene has CDR1 SGHTA and CDR2 FQGNSA. This CDR3 spans 14 amino acids. The whole variable domain, remainder taken from reference TRBV7-2 and TRBJ2-5, is GAGVSQSPSNKVTEKGKDVELRCDPISGHTALYWYRQSLGQGLEFLIYFQGNSAPDKSGLPSDRFSAERTGGSVSTLTIQRTQQEDSAVYLCASSLVIGAETQYFGPGTRLLVL.